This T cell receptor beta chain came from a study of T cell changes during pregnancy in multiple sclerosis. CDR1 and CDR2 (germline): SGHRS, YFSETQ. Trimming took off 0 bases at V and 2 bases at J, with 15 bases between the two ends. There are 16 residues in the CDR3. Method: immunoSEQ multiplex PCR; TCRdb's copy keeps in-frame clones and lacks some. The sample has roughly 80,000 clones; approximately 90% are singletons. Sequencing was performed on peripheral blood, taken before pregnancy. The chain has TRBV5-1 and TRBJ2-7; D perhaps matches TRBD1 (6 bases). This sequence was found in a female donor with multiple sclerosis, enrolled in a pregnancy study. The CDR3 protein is CASSLGGHRSTYEQYF. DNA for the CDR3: TGCGCCAGCAGCTTGGGGGGACATAGATCGACCTACGAGCAGTACTTC.